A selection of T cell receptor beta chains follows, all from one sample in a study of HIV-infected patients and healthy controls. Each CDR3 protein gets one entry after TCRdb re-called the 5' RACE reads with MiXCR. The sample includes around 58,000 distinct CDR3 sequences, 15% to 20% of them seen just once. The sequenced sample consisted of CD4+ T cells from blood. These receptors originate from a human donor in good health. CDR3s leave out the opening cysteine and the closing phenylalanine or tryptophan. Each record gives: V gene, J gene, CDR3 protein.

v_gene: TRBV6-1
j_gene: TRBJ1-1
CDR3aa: ASRTRGRGTEAF

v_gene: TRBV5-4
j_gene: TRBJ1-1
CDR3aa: ASSLNVDTEAF

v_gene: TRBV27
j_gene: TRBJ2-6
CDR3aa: ASSASARYSGANVLT

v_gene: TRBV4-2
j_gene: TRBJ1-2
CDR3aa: ASSPGQYGYT

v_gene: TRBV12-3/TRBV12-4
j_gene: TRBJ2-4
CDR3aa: ASSLGGAKNIQY

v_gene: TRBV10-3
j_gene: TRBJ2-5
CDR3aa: AISEGTSRETQY

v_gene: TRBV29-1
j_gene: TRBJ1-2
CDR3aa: SVGTGGSEGYT

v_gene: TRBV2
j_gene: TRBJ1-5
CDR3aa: ASSEDRAGNQPQH

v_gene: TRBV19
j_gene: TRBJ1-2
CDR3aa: ASTGAAQANYGYT

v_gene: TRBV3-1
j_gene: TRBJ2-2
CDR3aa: ASSRTGSTGELF

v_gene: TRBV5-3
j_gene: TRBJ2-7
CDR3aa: ARSLDSIGGEQY

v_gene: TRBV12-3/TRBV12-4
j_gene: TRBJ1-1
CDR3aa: ASSSGESTEAF

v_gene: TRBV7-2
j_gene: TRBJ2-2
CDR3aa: ASSPPGRVTTELF

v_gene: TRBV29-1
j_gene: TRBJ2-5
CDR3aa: SVERQGGSQY

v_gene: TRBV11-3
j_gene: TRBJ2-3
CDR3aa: ASSLVLAGVGNTQY